The rows below give T cell receptor beta chains drawn from one sample of a study of blood T cell repertoires in COVID-19. Data came from immunoSEQ multiplex PCR; TCRdb stores just in-frame clones and leaves some out. The sample carries 60,000 to 80,000 clones, more than 80% recorded once. Material for sequencing was PBMCs or T cells enriched from blood (not recorded which). The receptors were sampled from a woman aged 40 to 50 with acute COVID-19. Both conserved end residues are part of each CDR3. Clone size is shown for a subset of rows, as once, few, many or a class of expanded clone.

clone size: .
J gene: TRBJ1-2
V gene: TRBV29-1
CDR3 protein: CSVDPGGNGYTF

clone size: .
J gene: TRBJ1-5
V gene: TRBV28
CDR3 protein: CASSPSPYSNQPQHF

clone size: .
J gene: TRBJ1-2
V gene: TRBV28
CDR3 protein: CASRAANYGYTF

clone size: .
J gene: TRBJ2-3
V gene: TRBV21-1
CDR3 protein: CASTRPGQGIPTDTQYF

clone size: .
J gene: TRBJ2-7
V gene: TRBV28
CDR3 protein: CASSFDRGLYEQYF

clone size: .
J gene: TRBJ1-1
V gene: TRBV5-1
CDR3 protein: CASTLLDRGGVAFF

clone size: .
J gene: TRBJ2-7
V gene: TRBV28
CDR3 protein: CASSFVAGDRYEQYF

clone size: .
J gene: TRBJ2-1
V gene: TRBV28
CDR3 protein: CASNIDSYNEQFF

clone size: few
J gene: TRBJ2-5
V gene: TRBV5-1
CDR3 protein: CASSERTSGGGETQYF

clone size: .
J gene: TRBJ1-4
V gene: TRBV28
CDR3 protein: CASSLRGDYEKLFF

clone size: .
J gene: TRBJ1-2
V gene: TRBV6-5
CDR3 protein: CASSYSSGQFYGYTF